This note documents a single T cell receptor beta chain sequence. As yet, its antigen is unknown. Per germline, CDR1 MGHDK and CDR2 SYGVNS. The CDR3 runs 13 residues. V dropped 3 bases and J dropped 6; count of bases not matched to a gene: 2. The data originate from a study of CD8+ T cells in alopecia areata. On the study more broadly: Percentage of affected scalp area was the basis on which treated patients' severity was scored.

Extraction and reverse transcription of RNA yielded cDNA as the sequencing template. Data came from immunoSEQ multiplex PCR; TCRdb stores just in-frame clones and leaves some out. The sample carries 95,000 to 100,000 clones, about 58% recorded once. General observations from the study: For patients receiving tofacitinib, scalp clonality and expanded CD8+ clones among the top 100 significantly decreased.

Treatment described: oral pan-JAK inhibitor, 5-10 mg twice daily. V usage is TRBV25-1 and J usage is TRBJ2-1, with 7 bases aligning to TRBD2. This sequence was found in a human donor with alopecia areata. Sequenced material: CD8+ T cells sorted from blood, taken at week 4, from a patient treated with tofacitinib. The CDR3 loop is CASSEAGVNEQFF. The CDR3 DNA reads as TGTGCCAGCAGTGAGGCGGGAGTCAATGAGCAGTTCTTC.